This T cell receptor (beta chain) was obtained from a study of shared clonotypes between healthy human individuals. Nashville, Tennessee was home to all donors, each a Caucasian adult. Every subset's genomic DNA went evenly onto several immunoSEQ plates. Per the original methods: ImmunoSEQ sequences covered only the junction and lacked quality scores; filtering therefore differed. Data came from immunoSEQ multiplex PCR; TCRdb stores just in-frame clones and leaves some out. That table supplies the V and J calls and clone size; D and trimming were determined from the DNA. The data show hundreds of thousands of clones, with roughly 72% seen just once and around 12% held by the top ten. Trimming took 0 bases from V and 4 from J, leaving 5 bases between them. The CDR3 covers 13 residues. CDR1 and CDR2 (germline): SGHAT, FQNNGV.

The chain is built from TRBV11-2 and TRBJ2-3, with no clear D. This clonotype originated in a woman aged 40-49 years in good health. Some clones in this sample may be carry-over from other donors' samples. The sequenced sample consisted of PBMCs. The CDR3 sequence: CASSLDPSDTQYF. DNA for the CDR3: TGTGCCAGCAGCTTAGATCCCTCAGATACGCAGTATTTT.